This TCR beta chain emerged from a study of blood T cell repertoires in COVID-19. Study-level information: COVID-19 samples collected from the United States, Italy and Spain covered acute and convalescent phases. PBMCs, B-cell-depleted T cells, or T cells provided the cDNA or gDNA that made up the material.

In the original analysis: Reference gene primers were amplified, and this amplification served to estimate nucleated cell counts. The method was immunoSEQ multiplex PCR; TCRdb's version includes in-frame clones alone and lacks a portion of them. Clonal size and the V and J genes are those of that table, whereas D and trimming came from the DNA. This table has about 270,000 clones, 85% to 90% appearing once. Participants came from about two dozen US areas, aged roughly 18 to 89 years. After removal of 7 bases from V and 5 bases from J, the junction contained 14 bases not matched to a gene. This CDR3 has 15 residues. CDR1 SGHRS and CDR2 YFSETQ come from the germline V gene.

The chain employs TRBV5-1 and TRBJ1-2; 7 nucleotides align to TRBD1. The origin of this receptor is a woman aged 18-29 years who had recovered from COVID-19. The sample was PBMCs or T cells enriched from blood (not recorded which). The CDR3 DNA is TGCGCCAGCGCCCCAGACCCGGGACAGAGATATGGCTACACCTTC. This gives the protein CASAPDPGQRYGYTF. The full variable domain, in which reference TRBV5-1 and TRBJ1-2 provide the parts outside the CDR3, is KAGVTQTPRYLIKTRGQQVTLSCSPISGHRSVSWYQQTPGQGLQFLFEYFSETQRNKGNFPGRFSGRQFSNSRSEMNVSTLELGDSALYLCASAPDPGQRYGYTFGSGTRLTVV.